The present T cell receptor (beta chain) was sequenced within a study of shared clonotypes between healthy human individuals. Profiling relied on immunoSEQ multiplex PCR, and the TCRdb table lists in-frame clones only, not all of them. The sample consists of more than 550,000 clones, 92% of them appearing once. Positively selected for CCR7, the CD45RO-negative cells used as naive CD8 cells excluded terminally differentiated effector memory CD45RA+ cells. The CDR3 length is 14 residues. Per germline, CDR1 LGHNA and CDR2 YSLEER. The V end lost 4 bases, the J end lost 0 bases, and 10 bases lay between the germline ends.

Sequencing was performed on naive CD8+ T cells sorted from blood. The clonotype originates from a man younger than 45 in good health. The chain combines TRBV4-3 with TRBJ2-7; no firm D call. The CDR3 reads CASSPGNLSYEQYF. Here the CDR3 DNA reads TGCGCCAGCAGCCCCGGAAATCTCTCCTACGAGCAGTACTTC.